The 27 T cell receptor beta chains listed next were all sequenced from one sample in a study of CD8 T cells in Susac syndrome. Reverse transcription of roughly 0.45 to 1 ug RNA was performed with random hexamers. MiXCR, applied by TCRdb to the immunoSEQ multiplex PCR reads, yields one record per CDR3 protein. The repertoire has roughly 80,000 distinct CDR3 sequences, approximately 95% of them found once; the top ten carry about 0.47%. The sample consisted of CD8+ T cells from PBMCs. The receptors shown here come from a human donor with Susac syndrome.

The CDR3 nucleotides are TGTGCCAGCAGCACCCCCGGCTTAAATGAGCAGTTCTTC. Translated: CASSTPGLNEQFF. The J gene is TRBJ2-1, the V gene TRBV7-9; no definite D call. V shed 5 bases and J shed 7 bases, with 12 bases lying between them. The CDR3 sequence is 13 residues long. Germline-derived CDR1 and CDR2 are SEHNR and FQNEAQ (reference sequence).

For the CDR3, the DNA is TGTGCCAGCAGCGGCTCGACAGGGAAACATGAGCAGTTCTTC. Translating gives CASSGSTGKHEQFF. The chain links TRBV9 to TRBJ2-1; 7 bases are a match to TRBD1. The germline CDR1 and CDR2 sequences are SGDLS and YYNGEE. Trimming removed 3 bases from V and 8 bases from J; junction bases left unmatched: 8. This CDR3 contains 14 residues.

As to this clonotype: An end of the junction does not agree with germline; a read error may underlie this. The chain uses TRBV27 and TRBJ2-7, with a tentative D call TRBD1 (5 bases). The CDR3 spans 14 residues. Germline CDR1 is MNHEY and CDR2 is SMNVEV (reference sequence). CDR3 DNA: TGTGCCAGCAGTCGACAGATTGGGGATTACGAGCAATACTTC. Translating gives CASSRQIGDYEQYF.

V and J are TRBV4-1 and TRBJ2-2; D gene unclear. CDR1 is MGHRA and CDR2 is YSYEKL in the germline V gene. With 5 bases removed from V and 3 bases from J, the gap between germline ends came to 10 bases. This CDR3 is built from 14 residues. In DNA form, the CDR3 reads TGCGCCAGCAGCTCGACACGGGACACCGGGGAGCTGTTTTTT. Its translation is CASSSTRDTGELFF.

The CDR3 coding sequence is TGCAGTGCTAGGGACCGGGACTCTCAAGAGACCCAGTACTTC. Encoded protein: CSARDRDSQETQYF. The genes are TRBV20-1 and TRBJ2-5, with TRBD2 as a possible D gene (6 bases). Germline CDR1 is DFQATT and CDR2 is SNEGSKA (reference sequence). V was shortened by 3 bases and J by 2 bases, with 13 bases between the two germline ends. There are 14 residues in the CDR3.

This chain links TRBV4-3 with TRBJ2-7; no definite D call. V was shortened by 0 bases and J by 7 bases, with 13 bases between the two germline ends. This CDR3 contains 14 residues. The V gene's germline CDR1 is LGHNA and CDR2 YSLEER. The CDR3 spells CASSQDGRSREQYF. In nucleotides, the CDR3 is TGCGCCAGCAGCCAAGATGGGCGGTCCCGGGAGCAGTACTTC.

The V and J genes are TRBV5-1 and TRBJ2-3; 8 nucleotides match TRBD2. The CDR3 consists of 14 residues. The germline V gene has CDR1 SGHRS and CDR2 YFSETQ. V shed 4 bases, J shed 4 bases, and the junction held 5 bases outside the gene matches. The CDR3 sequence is CASSGRGAADTQYF. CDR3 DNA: TGCGCCAGCAGCGGGCGGGGGGCAGCAGATACGCAGTATTTT.

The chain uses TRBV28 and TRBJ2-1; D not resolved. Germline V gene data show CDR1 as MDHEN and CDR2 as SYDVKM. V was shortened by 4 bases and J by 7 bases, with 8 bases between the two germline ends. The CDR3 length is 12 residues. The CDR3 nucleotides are TGTGCCAGCAGTTACATCGAAAATGAGCAGTTCTTC. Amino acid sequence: CASSYIENEQFF.

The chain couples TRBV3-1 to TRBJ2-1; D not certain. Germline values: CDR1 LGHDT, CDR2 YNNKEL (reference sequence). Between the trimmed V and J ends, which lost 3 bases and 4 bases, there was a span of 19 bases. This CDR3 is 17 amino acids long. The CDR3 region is CASSQSLRRREYNEQFF. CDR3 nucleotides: TGTGCCAGCAGCCAGTCACTACGCCGTCGTGAATACAATGAGCAGTTCTTC.

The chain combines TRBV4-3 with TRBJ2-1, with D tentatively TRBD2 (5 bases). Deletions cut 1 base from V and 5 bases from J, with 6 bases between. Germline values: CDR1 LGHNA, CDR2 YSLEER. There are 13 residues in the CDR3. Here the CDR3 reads CASSQVLDNEQFF. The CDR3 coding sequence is TGCGCCAGCAGCCAAGTACTAGACAATGAGCAGTTCTTC.

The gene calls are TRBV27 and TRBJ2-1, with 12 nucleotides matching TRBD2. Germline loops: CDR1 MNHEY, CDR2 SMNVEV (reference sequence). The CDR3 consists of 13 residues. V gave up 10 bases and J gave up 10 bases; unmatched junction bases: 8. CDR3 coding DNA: TGTGCCACCCTTCCGGGACTAGCGGGCGAGCAGTTCTTC. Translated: CATLPGLAGEQFF.

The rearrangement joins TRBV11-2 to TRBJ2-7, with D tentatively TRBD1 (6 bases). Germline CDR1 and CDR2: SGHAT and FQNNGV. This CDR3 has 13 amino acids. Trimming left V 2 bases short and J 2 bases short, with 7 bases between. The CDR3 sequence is CASSLWTAYEQYF. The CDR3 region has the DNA TGTGCCAGCAGCTTATGGACAGCCTACGAGCAGTACTTC.

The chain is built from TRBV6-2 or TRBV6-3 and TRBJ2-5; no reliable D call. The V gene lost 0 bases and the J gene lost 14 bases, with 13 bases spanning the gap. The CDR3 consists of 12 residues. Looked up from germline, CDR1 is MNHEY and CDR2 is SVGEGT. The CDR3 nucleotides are TGTGCCAGCAGTTACTCGAAGGAGCCCCCTTACTTC. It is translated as CASSYSKEPPYF.

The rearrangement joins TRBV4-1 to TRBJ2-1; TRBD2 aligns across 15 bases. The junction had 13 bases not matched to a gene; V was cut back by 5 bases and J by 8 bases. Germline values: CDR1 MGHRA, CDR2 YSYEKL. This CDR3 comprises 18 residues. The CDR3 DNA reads TGCGCCAGCAGCGCGGGACTAGCGGGGGGCCAGGTTTTGGATGAGCAGTTCTTC. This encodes CASSAGLAGGQVLDEQFF.

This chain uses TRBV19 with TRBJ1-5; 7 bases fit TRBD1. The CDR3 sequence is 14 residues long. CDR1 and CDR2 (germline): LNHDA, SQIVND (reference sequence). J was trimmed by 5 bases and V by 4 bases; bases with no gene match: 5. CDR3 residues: CASSTPGTDQPQHF. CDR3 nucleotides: TGTGCCAGTAGTACCCCCGGGACAGATCAGCCCCAGCATTTT.

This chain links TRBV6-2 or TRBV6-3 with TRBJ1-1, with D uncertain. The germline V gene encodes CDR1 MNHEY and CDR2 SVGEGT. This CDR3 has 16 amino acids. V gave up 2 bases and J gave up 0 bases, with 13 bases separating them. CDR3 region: CASSYRVQSMNTEAFF. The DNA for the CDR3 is TGTGCCAGCAGTTACCGGGTGCAGAGTATGAACACTGAAGCTTTCTTT.

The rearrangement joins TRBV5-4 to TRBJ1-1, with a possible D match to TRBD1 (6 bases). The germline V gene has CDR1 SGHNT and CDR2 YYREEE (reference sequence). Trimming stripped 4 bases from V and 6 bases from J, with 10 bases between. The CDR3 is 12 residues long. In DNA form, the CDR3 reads TGTGCCAGCAGCGCCGGGACACCTGAAGCTTTCTTT. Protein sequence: CASSAGTPEAFF. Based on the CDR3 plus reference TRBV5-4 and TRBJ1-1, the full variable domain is ETGVTQSPTHLIKTRGQQVTLRCSSQSGHNTVSWYQQALGQGPQFIFQYYREEENGRGNFPPRFSGLQFPNYSSELNVNALELDDSALYLCASSAGTPEAFFGQGTRLTVV.

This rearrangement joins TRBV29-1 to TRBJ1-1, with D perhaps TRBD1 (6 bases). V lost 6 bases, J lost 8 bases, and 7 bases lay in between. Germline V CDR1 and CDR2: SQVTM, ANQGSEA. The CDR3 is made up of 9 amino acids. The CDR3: CSVQGEAFF. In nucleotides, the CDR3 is TGCAGCGTGCAGGGGGAAGCTTTCTTT. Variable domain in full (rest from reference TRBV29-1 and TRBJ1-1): SAVISQKPSRDICQRGTSLTIQCQVDSQVTMMFWYRQQPGQSLTLIATANQGSEATYESGFVIDKFPISRPNLTFSTLTVSNMSPEDSSIYLCSVQGEAFFGQGTRLTVV.

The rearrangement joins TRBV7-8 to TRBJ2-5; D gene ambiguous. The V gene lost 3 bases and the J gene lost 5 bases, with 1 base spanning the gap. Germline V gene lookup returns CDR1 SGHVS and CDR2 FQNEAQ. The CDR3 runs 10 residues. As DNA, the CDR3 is TGTGCCAGCAGCTTGGAGACCCAGTACTTC. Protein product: CASSLETQYF. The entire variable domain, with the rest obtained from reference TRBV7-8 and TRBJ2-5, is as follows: GAGVSQSPRYKVAKRGQDVALRCDPISGHVSLFWYQQALGQGPEFLTYFQNEAQLDKSGLPSDRFFAERPEGSVSTLKIQRTQQEDSAVYLCASSLETQYFGPGTRLLVL.

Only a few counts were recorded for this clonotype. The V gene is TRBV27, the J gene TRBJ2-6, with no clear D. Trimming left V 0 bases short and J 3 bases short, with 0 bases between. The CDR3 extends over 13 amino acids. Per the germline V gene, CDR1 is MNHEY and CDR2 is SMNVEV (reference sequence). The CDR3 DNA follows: TGTGCCAGCAGTTTATCTGGGGCCAACGTCCTGACTTTC. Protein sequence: CASSLSGANVLTF.

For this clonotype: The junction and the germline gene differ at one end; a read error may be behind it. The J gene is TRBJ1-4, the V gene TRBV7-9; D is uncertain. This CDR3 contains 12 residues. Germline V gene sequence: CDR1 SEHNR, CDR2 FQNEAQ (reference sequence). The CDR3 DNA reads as TGTGCCAGCAGTACATATTTTGGGAATTCGATTTTT. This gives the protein CASSTYFGNSIF.

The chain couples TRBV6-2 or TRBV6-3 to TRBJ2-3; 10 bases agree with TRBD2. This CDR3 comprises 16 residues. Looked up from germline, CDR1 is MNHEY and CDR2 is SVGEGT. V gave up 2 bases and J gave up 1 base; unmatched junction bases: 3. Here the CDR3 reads CASSYPLAGGTDTQYF. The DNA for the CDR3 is TGTGCCAGCAGTTACCCCCTAGCGGGGGGCACAGATACGCAGTATTTT.

The DNA of the CDR3 is TGCGCCAGCAGCCAAGGTGACGGGACAGGGAGCGAGACCCAGTACTTC. Its translation is CASSQGDGTGSETQYF. The chain joins TRBV4-3 to TRBJ2-5, with 9 bases that match TRBD1. Germline-derived CDR1 and CDR2 are LGHNA and YSLEER. CDR3 length: 16 residues. The trim removed 1 base at V and 5 bases at J, leaving 8 bases unmatched.

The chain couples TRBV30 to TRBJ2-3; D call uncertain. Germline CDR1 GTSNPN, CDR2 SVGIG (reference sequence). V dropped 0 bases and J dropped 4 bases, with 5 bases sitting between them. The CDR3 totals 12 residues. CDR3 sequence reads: CAWSVRSDTQYF. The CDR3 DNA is TGTGCCTGGAGTGTCCGCTCAGATACGCAGTATTTT.

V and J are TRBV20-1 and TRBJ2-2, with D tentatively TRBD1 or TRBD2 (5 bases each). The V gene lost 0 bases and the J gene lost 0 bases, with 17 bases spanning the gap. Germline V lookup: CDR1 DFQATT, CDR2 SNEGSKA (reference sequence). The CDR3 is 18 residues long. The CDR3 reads CSARDGGWLGPNTGELFF. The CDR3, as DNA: TGCAGTGCTAGAGATGGGGGATGGTTGGGGCCGAACACCGGGGAGCTGTTTTTT.

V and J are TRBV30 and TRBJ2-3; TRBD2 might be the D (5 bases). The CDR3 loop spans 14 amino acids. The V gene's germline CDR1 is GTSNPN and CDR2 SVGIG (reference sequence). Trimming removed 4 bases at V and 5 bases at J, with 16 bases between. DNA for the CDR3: TGTGCCTGGATCCCCAGAGGGCGGCAAGATACGCAGTATTTT. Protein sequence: CAWIPRGRQDTQYF.

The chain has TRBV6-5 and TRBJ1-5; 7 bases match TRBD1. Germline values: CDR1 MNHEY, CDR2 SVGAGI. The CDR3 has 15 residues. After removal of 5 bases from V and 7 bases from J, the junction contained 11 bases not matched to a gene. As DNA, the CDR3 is TGTGCCAGCAGTCAAACGGGAGGGGGCGGACAGCCCCAGCATTTT. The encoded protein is CASSQTGGGGQPQHF.